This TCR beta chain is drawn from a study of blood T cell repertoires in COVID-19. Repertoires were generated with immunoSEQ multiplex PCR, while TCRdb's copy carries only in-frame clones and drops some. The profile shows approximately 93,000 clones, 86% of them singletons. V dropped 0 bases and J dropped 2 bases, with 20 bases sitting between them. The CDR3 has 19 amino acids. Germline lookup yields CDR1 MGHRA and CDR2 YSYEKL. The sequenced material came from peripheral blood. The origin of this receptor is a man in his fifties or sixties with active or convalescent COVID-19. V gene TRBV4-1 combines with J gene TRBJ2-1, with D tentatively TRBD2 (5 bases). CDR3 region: CASSQENNLLLDAYNEQFF. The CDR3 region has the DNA TGCGCCAGCAGCCAAGAAAACAATCTGTTACTAGACGCCTACAATGAGCAGTTCTTC.